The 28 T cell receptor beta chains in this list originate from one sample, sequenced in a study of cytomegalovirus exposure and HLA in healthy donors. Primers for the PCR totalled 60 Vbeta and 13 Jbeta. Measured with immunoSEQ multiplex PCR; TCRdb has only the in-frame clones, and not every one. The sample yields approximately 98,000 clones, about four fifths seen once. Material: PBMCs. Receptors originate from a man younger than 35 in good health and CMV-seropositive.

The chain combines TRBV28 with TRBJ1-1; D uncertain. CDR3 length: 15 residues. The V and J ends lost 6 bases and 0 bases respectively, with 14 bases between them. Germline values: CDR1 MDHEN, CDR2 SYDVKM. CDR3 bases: TGTGCCAGCAGACCCGGACTGGGAATGAACACTGAAGCTTTCTTT. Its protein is CASRPGLGMNTEAFF. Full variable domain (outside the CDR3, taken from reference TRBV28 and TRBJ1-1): DVKVTQSSRYLVKRTGEKVFLECVQDMDHENMFWYRQDPGLGLRLIYFSYDVKMKEKGDIPEGYSVSREKKERFSLILESASTNQTSMYLCASRPGLGMNTEAFFGQGTRLTVV.

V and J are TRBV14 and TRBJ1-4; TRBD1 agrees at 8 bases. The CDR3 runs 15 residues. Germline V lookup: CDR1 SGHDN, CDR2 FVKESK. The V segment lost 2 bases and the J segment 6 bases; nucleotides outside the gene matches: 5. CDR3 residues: CASSQTTGADEKLFF. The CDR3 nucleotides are TGTGCCAGCAGCCAAACGACAGGGGCAGATGAAAAACTGTTTTTT. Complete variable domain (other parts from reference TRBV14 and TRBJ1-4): EAGVTQFPSHSVIEKGQTVTLRCDPISGHDNLYWYRRVMGKEIKFLLHFVKESKQDESGMPNNRFLAERTGGTYSTLKVQPAELEDSGVYFCASSQTTGADEKLFFGSGTQLSVL.

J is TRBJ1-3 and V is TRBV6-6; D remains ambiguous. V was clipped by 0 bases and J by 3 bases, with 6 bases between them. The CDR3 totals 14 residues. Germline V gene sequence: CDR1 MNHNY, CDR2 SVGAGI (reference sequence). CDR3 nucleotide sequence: TGTGCCAGCAGTTACTCGGTCAGTGGAAACACCATATATTTT. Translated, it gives CASSYSVSGNTIYF.

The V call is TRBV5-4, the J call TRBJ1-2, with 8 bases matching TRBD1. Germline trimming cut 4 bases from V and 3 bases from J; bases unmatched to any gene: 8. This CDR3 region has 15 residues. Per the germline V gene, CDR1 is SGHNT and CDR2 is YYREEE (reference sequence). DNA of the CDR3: TGTGCCAGCAGCCCCACCCAGGGGGCGGACTATGGCTACACCTTC. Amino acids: CASSPTQGADYGYTF.

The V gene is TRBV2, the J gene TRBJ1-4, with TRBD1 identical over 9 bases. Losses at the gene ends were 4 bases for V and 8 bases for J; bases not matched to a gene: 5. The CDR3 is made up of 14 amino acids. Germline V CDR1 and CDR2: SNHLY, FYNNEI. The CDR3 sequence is CASSAQGAREKLFF. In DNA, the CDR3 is TGTGCCAGCAGTGCACAGGGGGCTCGGGAAAAACTGTTTTTT.

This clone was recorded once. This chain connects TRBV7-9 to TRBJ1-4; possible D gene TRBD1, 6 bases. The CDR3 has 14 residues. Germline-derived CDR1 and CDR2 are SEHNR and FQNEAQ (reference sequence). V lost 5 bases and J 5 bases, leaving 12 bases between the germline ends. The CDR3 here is CASSLTGQNEKLFF. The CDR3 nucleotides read TGTGCCAGCAGCCTGACAGGACAAAATGAAAAACTGTTTTTT.

This CDR3 is CATSRVGDTQYF. CDR3 DNA sequence: TGTGCCACCAGCCGGGTAGGAGATACGCAGTATTTT. J is TRBJ2-3 and V is TRBV15, with unresolved D. This CDR3 contains 12 residues. Per the germline V gene, CDR1 is LNHNV and CDR2 is YYDKDF (reference sequence). V was shortened by 5 bases and J by 5 bases, with 8 bases between the two germline ends. The whole variable domain, remainder taken from reference TRBV15 and TRBJ2-3, is DAMVIQNPRYQVTQFGKPVTLSCSQTLNHNVMYWYQQKSSQAPKLLFHYYDKDFNNEADTPDNFQSRRPNTSFCFLDIRSPGLGDTAMYLCATSRVGDTQYFGPGTRLTVL.

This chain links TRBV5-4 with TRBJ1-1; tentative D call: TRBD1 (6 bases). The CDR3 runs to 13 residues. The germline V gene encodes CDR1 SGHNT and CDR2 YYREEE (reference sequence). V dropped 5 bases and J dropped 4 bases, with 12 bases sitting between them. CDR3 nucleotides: TGTGCCAGCAGGCCTAGGGGGGGCACTGAAGCTTTCTTT. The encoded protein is CASRPRGGTEAFF.

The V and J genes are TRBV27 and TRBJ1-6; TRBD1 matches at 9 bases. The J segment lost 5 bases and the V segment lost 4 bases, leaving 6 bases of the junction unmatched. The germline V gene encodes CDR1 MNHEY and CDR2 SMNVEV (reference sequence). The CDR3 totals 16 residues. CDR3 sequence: CASSWTGTGNNSPLHF. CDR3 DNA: TGTGCCAGCAGTTGGACCGGGACAGGGAATAATTCACCCCTCCACTTT.

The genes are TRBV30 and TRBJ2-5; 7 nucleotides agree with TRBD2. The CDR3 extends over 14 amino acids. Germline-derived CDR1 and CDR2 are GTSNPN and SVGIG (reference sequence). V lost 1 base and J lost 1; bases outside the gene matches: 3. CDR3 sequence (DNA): TGTGCCTGGAGTGGAGCGGGGTTCCAAGAGACCCAGTACTTC. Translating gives CAWSGAGFQETQYF.

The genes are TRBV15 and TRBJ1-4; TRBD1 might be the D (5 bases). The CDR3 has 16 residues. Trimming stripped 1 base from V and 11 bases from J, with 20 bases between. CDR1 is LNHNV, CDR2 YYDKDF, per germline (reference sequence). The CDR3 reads CATSRVFAGPYQKLFF. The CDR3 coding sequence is TGTGCCACCAGCAGAGTTTTTGCAGGGCCGTACCAGAAACTGTTTTTT.

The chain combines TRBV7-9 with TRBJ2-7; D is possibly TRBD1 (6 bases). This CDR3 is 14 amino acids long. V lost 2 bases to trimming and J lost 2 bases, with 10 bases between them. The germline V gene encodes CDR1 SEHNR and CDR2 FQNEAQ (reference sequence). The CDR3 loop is CASSLTTGPYEQYF. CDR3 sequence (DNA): TGTGCCAGCAGCTTAACGACAGGTCCCTACGAGCAGTACTTC.

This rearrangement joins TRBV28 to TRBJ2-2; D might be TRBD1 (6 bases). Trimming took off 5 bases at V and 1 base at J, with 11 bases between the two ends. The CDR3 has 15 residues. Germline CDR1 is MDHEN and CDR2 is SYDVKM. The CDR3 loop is CASSLTQGNTGELFF. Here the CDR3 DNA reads TGTGCCAGCAGTCTTACACAGGGGAACACCGGGGAGCTGTTTTTT.

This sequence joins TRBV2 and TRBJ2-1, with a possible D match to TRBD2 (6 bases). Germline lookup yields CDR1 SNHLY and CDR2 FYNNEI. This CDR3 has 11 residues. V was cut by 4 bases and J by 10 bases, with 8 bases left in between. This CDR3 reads CASSVGGEQFF. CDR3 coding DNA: TGTGCCAGCAGTGTGGGGGGAGAGCAGTTCTTC.

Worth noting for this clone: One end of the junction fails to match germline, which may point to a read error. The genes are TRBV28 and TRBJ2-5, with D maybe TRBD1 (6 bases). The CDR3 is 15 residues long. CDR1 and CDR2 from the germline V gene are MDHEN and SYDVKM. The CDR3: CASSSRGATQEIQYF. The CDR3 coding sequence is TGTGCCAGCAGTTCCAGGGGAGCGACCCAAGAGATCCAGTACTTC.

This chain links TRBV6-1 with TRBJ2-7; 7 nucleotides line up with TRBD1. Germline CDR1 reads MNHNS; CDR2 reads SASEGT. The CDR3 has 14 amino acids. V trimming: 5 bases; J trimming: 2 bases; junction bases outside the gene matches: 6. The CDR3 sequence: CASSLRGTAYEQYF. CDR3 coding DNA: TGTGCCAGCAGTCTTCGAGGGACAGCCTACGAGCAGTACTTC.

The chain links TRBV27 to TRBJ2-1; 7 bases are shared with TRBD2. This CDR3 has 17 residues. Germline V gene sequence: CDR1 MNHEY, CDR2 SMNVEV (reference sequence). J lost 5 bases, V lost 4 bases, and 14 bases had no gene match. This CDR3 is CASSSVRPSGAHNEQFF. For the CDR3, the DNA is TGTGCCAGCAGTTCCGTCCGGCCCAGCGGGGCCCACAATGAGCAGTTCTTC.

This CDR3 is CASSSGLLAAQETQYF. For the CDR3, the DNA is TGTGCCAGTAGTAGCGGTCTTTTGGCAGCACAAGAGACCCAGTACTTC. The chain uses TRBV19 and TRBJ2-5; no clear D. This CDR3 contains 16 residues. Trimming cost V 4 bases and J 2 bases, with 17 bases left between them. The V gene's germline CDR1 is LNHDA and CDR2 SQIVND (reference sequence). Filled out from reference TRBV19 and TRBJ2-5, the complete variable domain reads DGGITQSPKYLFRKEGQNVTLSCEQNLNHDAMYWYRQDPGQGLRLIYYSQIVNDFQKGDIAEGYSVSREKKESFPLTVTSAQKNPTAFYLCASSSGLLAAQETQYFGPGTRLLVL.

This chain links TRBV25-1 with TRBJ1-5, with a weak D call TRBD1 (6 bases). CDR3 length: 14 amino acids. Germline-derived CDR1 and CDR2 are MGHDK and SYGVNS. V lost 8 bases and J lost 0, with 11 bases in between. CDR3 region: CASSNRDSNQPQHF. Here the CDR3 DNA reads TGTGCCAGCTCAAACAGGGATAGCAATCAGCCCCAGCATTTT.

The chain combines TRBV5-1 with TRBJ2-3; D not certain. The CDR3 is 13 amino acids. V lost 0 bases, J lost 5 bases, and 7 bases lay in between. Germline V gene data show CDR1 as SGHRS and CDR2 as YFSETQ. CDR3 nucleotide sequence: TGCGCCAGCAGCTTGGAGTGGCAAGATACGCAGTATTTT. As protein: CASSLEWQDTQYF.

The CDR3 DNA reads as TGCGCCAGCAGCTTGACTAGCAGGAAGTACAATGAGCAGTTCTTC. Protein product: CASSLTSRKYNEQFF. The genes are TRBV5-1 and TRBJ2-1, with D maybe TRBD2 (6 bases). The germline V gene encodes CDR1 SGHRS and CDR2 YFSETQ. This CDR3 has 15 amino acids. The germline V and J ends were trimmed by 1 base and 4 bases, with 12 bases remaining between them.

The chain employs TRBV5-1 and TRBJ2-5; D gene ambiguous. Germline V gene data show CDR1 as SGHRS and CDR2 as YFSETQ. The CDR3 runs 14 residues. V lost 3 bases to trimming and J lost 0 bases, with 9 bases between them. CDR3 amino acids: CASSYSNYQETQYF. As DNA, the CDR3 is TGCGCCAGCAGCTACTCAAACTACCAAGAGACCCAGTACTTC. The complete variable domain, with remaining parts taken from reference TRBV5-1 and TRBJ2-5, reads KAGVTQTPRYLIKTRGQQVTLSCSPISGHRSVSWYQQTPGQGLQFLFEYFSETQRNKGNFPGRFSGRQFSNSRSEMNVSTLELGDSALYLCASSYSNYQETQYFGPGTRLLVL.

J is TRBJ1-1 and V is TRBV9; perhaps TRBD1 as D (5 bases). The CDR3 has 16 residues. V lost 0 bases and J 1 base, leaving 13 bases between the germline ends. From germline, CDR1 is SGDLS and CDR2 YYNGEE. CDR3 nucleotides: TGTGCCAGCAGCGTAGGGGAGGGGCAGGGGAACACTGAAGCTTTCTTT. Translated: CASSVGEGQGNTEAFF.

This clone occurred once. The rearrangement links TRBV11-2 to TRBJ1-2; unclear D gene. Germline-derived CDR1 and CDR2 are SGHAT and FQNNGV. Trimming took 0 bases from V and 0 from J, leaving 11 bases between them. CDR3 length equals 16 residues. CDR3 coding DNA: TGTGCCAGCAGCTTAGATTCCCGGGGAGCTAACTATGGCTACACCTTC. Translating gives CASSLDSRGANYGYTF.

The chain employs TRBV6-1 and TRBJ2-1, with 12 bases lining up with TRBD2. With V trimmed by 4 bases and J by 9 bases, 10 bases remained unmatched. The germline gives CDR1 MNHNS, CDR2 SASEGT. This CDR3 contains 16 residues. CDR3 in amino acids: CASSAWASGGASEQFF. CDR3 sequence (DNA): TGTGCCAGCAGTGCGTGGGCTAGCGGGGGGGCCAGTGAGCAGTTCTTC.

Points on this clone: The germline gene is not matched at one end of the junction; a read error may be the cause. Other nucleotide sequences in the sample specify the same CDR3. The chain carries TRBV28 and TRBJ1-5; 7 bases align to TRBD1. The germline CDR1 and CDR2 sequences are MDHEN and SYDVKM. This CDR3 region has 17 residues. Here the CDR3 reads CASSLRQGSRSNQPQHF. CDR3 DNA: TGTGCCAGCAGTTTGCGACAGGGTAGTCGAAGCAATCAGCCCCAGCACTTT.

Written as DNA, the CDR3 is TGCGCCAGCAGCTACCCGACGGGCTCTGGGGCCAACGTCCTGACTTTC. Its translation: CASSYPTGSGANVLTF. The chain couples TRBV5-1 to TRBJ2-6; D uncertain. Germline V gene sequence: CDR1 SGHRS, CDR2 YFSETQ. The CDR3 contains 16 residues. Trimming pared 3 bases from V and 0 bases from J, leaving 10 bases between.

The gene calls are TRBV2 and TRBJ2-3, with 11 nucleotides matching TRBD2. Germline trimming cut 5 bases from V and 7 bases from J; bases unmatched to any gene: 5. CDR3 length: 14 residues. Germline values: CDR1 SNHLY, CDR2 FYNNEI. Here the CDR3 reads CASSSSGGLYTQYF. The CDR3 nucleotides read TGTGCCAGCAGTTCTAGCGGGGGGCTGTATACGCAGTATTTT.